This TCR beta chain stems from a study of brain T cells in children with intractable seizures. The study, taken as a whole, reports: Absence of clones before surgery may stem from lower sequencing depth.

Germline V gene lookup returns CDR1 MNHEY and CDR2 SMNVEV (reference sequence). The CDR3 contains 15 residues. V lost 6 bases to trimming and J lost 1 base, with 15 bases between them. Time point noted: blood from clinic visit 5 months post-surgery; TSC patient then seizure free. Surgery cases with the highest brain T cell transcript signatures were chosen for sequencing. This clone was found once. Its target is unknown. The protocol was immunoSEQ multiplex PCR, while the TCRdb copy is restricted to in-frame clones and leaves out a portion. This table has 340,000 or so clones, 93% appearing once. This material consisted of peripheral blood, taken 4 to 5 months after surgery. V is TRBV27 and J is TRBJ1-1; TRBD1 might be the D (6 bases). The TCR comes from a boy less than two years old with tuberous sclerosis and intractable seizures. The CDR3 DNA follows: TGTGCCAGCAGGTGGGCAGGGGTTGGGAACACTGAAGCTTTCTTT. Amino acids: CASRWAGVGNTEAFF.